Listed below are T cell receptor beta chains from one sample, sequenced in a study of cytomegalovirus exposure and HLA in healthy donors. The protocol was immunoSEQ multiplex PCR, while the TCRdb copy is restricted to in-frame clones and leaves out a portion. The data show 160,000 or so clones, 60% to 85% seen once. Sequenced material: PBMCs. Every receptor here comes from a middle-aged woman in good health and CMV-seronegative. The CDR3 runs from the conserved cysteine through the conserved F or W. Each record gives: V gene, clone size, D gene, J gene, CDR3 protein, CDR3 DNA. A D gene is named only where the DNA matches it firmly. Rows give clone size only sometimes, using once, few, many, or a class for an expanded clone.

TRBV25-1	.	TRBD1	TRBJ2-1	CASSESGTGVRNEQFF	TGTGCCAGCAGTGAATCCGGGACAGGGGTCCGCAATGAGCAGTTCTTC
TRBV5-1	.	.	TRBJ1-1	CASSGGNPMNTEAFF	TGCGCCAGCAGCGGGGGGAACCCCATGAACACTGAAGCTTTCTTT
TRBV5-1	.	TRBD1	TRBJ1-1	CASSLQGAGGTEAFF	TGCGCCAGCAGCTTACAGGGGGCGGGGGGTACTGAAGCTTTCTTT
TRBV9	.	.	TRBJ1-2	CASSVGGLNYGYTF	TGTGCCAGCAGCGTAGGGGGCCTTAACTATGGCTACACCTTC
TRBV5-1	.	.	TRBJ1-2	CASSSLQGVVPYGYTF	TGCGCCAGCAGCTCTCTACAGGGCGTTGTCCCTTATGGCTACACCTTC
TRBV29-1	.	.	TRBJ1-4	CSGRDTYEKLFF	TGCAGCGGCCGGGACACCTATGAAAAACTGTTTTTT
TRBV6-5	.	.	TRBJ2-7	CASRTGSSYEQYF	TGTGCCAGCAGGACAGGAAGCTCCTACGAGCAGTACTTC
TRBV18	.	.	TRBJ1-1	CASSWFGGTAEAFF	TGTGCCAGCTCATGGTTCGGGGGTACGGCTGAAGCTTTCTTT
TRBV20-1	.	.	TRBJ2-1	CSARSDNEQFF	TGCAGTGCTAGATCCGACAATGAGCAGTTCTTC
TRBV19	.	.	TRBJ1-2	CASSRREGLYGYTF	TGTGCCAGTAGTAGAAGGGAGGGCCTCTATGGCTACACCTTC
TRBV19	few	.	TRBJ2-7	CASSASGSTYEQYF	TGTGCCAGTAGTGCCTCAGGGTCAACCTACGAGCAGTACTTC
TRBV7-9	.	.	TRBJ2-5	CASTSGAFETQYF	TGTGCCAGCACCTCTGGGGCTTTTGAGACCCAGTACTTC
TRBV5-1	few	.	TRBJ2-7	CASSLVGGIKNEQYF	TGCGCCAGCAGCTTGGTTGGGGGGATTAAGAACGAGCAGTACTTC
TRBV5-1	.	.	TRBJ2-7	CASKSVLSYEQYF	TGCGCCAGCAAATCAGTGCTCTCCTACGAGCAGTACTTC
TRBV5-1	.	TRBD1	TRBJ2-3	CAGVQGQLADTQYF	TGCGCCGGAGTACAGGGACAGCTCGCAGATACGCAGTATTTT
TRBV27	few	TRBD1	TRBJ1-4	CASSPGTGGFNEKLFF	TGTGCCAGCAGTCCCGGGACAGGAGGTTTTAATGAAAAACTGTTTTTT
TRBV6-1	.	TRBD1	TRBJ2-7	CASRRDSRYEQYF	TGTGCCAGCAGGAGGGACAGCCGATACGAGCAGTACTTC
TRBV13	.	.	TRBJ2-2	CASSPELSTRGELFF	TGTGCCAGCAGCCCTGAGCTAAGTACGCGCGGGGAGCTGTTTTTT
TRBV19	.	.	TRBJ2-5	CASSIAARAVVETQYF	TGTGCCAGTAGTATAGCTGCCAGGGCGGTTGTGGAGACCCAGTACTTC
TRBV7-9	.	TRBD2	TRBJ2-7	CASSPGLAEEQYF	TGTGCCAGCAGCCCGGGACTAGCGGAGGAGCAGTACTTC
TRBV7-9	.	TRBD2	TRBJ2-3	CASSQGEGPSTDTQYF	TGTGCCAGCAGCCAAGGGGAGGGGCCCAGCACAGATACGCAGTATTTT
TRBV5-1	.	TRBD1	TRBJ1-1	CASSFDRGNTEAFF	TGCGCCAGCAGCTTCGACAGGGGGAACACTGAAGCTTTCTTT
TRBV5-4	few	TRBD1	TRBJ1-3	CASSMGQGDGNTIYF	TGTGCCAGCAGCATGGGACAGGGGGATGGAAACACCATATATTTT
TRBV13	once	.	TRBJ2-2	CASKAFQGSGELFF	TGTGCCAGCAAAGCATTTCAGGGGAGTGGGGAGCTGTTTTTT
TRBV25-1	.	.	TRBJ1-6	CASSYRTLYSPLHF	TGTGCCAGCAGCTACAGAACATTATATTCACCCCTCCACTTT
TRBV5-1	.	.	TRBJ2-5	CASSLGATWETQYF	TGCGCCAGCAGCTTGGGCGCCACGTGGGAGACCCAGTACTTC
TRBV28	.	TRBD1	TRBJ2-7	CASSSSGQLPYEQYF	TGTGCCAGCAGTTCATCGGGACAGCTTCCCTACGAGCAGTACTTC
TRBV18	.	.	TRBJ2-1	CASSPSLGAGSYNEQFF	TGTGCCAGCTCACCATCCCTGGGGGCCGGATCCTACAATGAGCAGTTCTTC
TRBV5-1	.	TRBD1	TRBJ2-5	CASRHYGQEETQYF	TGCGCCAGCAGACACTATGGACAGGAAGAGACCCAGTACTTC
TRBV4-2	few	TRBD2	TRBJ2-7	CASSQLLAGPSREQYF	TGTGCCAGCAGCCAACTGCTAGCGGGGCCCAGTAGGGAGCAGTACTTC
TRBV14	once	TRBD2	TRBJ2-7	CASSQSWGGFQEQYF	TGTGCCAGCAGCCAAAGCTGGGGGGGGTTCCAAGAGCAGTACTTC
TRBV4-1	.	TRBD2	TRBJ2-3	CASSGLAGRPLLFTDTQYF	TGCGCCAGCAGCGGGCTAGCGGGGCGACCTTTACTATTCACAGATACGCAGTATTTT
TRBV10-1	few	TRBD1	TRBJ1-1	CASSFDRAGTEAFF	TGCGCCAGCAGTTTTGACAGGGCCGGGACTGAAGCTTTCTTT
TRBV6-5	.	.	TRBJ2-5	CASSYSGSHGETQYF	TGTGCCAGCAGTTACTCGGGCAGCCACGGTGAGACCCAGTACTTC
TRBV10-3	.	TRBD1	TRBJ2-5	CAIRGGSGVETQYF	TGTGCCATCCGAGGGGGCTCAGGCGTGGAGACCCAGTACTTC
TRBV5-1	.	TRBD1	TRBJ1-2	CASSAGTGIVGVSGYTF	TGCGCCAGCAGCGCCGGGACAGGGATTGTGGGGGTATCTGGCTACACCTTC
TRBV5-1	.	.	TRBJ2-3	CASSLQGLDTQYF	TGCGCCAGCAGCCTACAGGGTTTAGATACGCAGTATTTT
TRBV18	.	TRBD1	TRBJ1-4	CASSLPGQGIEKLFF	TGTGCCAGCTCACTGCCTGGACAGGGGATCGAAAAACTGTTTTTT
TRBV10-1	.	.	TRBJ1-1	CASSVVQGRGAFF	TGCGCCAGCAGTGTTGTACAGGGACGGGGAGCTTTCTTT
TRBV6-6	.	TRBD1	TRBJ1-2	CASRPGQGGYTF	TGTGCCAGCAGACCTGGACAGGGTGGCTACACCTTC
TRBV7-9	.	TRBD1	TRBJ2-7	CASSLPPGTGNYEQYF	TGTGCCAGCAGCTTACCCCCCGGGACAGGGAACTACGAGCAGTACTTC
TRBV19	.	TRBD1	TRBJ2-7	CASSITGVSYEQYF	TGTGCCAGTAGTATAACAGGGGTATCATACGAGCAGTACTTC
TRBV28	few	.	TRBJ1-1	CASSPPGRGFFF	TGTGCCAGCAGCCCTCCGGGCAGGGGCTTTTTCTTT
TRBV6-5	few	.	TRBJ2-2	CASITPGTGELFF	TGTGCCAGCATCACCCCAGGCACCGGGGAGCTGTTTTTT
TRBV19	.	TRBD1	TRBJ2-7	CASSKLVWDSYEQYF	TGTGCCAGTAGTAAGCTGGTCTGGGACAGCTACGAGCAGTACTTC
TRBV19	.	.	TRBJ1-4	CASSSTENEKLFF	TGTGCCAGTAGTTCGACAGAGAATGAAAAACTGTTTTTT
TRBV4-1	.	TRBD1	TRBJ1-3	CASSLDRGKNTIYF	TGCGCCAGCAGCCTGGACAGGGGTAAAAACACCATATATTTT
TRBV6-6	.	.	TRBJ1-2	CATRETDGGYGYTF	TGTGCCACCAGAGAGACCGACGGCGGCTATGGCTACACCTTC
TRBV6-5	.	TRBD2	TRBJ2-2	CASSSQRGGGTGELFF	TGTGCCAGCAGTTCCCAGCGGGGAGGCGGAACCGGGGAGCTGTTTTTT
TRBV29-1	.	TRBD1	TRBJ1-1	CSVITDRVLIGAFF	TGCAGCGTTATTACTGACAGGGTGTTGATTGGAGCTTTCTTT
TRBV6-5	.	.	TRBJ2-4	CASRGGNIQYF	TGTGCCAGCAGAGGCGGGAACATTCAGTACTTC
TRBV7-9	.	.	TRBJ1-4	CASSLYRQGKLFF	TGTGCCAGCAGCTTATATCGGCAGGGAAAACTGTTTTTT
TRBV14	.	.	TRBJ1-2	CASSQDPPWRSSYGYTF	TGTGCCAGCAGCCAAGATCCACCGTGGAGGAGCAGCTATGGCTACACCTTC
TRBV2	once	.	TRBJ1-1	CASIGEVDTEAFF	TGTGCCAGCATCGGGGAGGTTGACACTGAAGCTTTCTTT
TRBV6-6	.	TRBD2	TRBJ2-3	CAISRAGANTDTQYF	TGTGCCATTTCCAGAGCGGGGGCCAACACAGATACGCAGTATTTT